The sequence of this T cell receptor (beta chain) was determined in a study of memory CD4+ T cells and cytomegalovirus serostatus. CDR1 is SEHNR, CDR2 FQNEAQ, per germline (reference sequence). CDR3 length equals 14 residues. V lost 5 bases, J lost 7 bases, and 5 bases stayed unmatched. Only one count was recorded for this clone. The sort gate was single viable CD3+CD4+CD8-CD45RO+ cells for memory CD4+ T cells. TCRdb's copy holds only in-frame clones and misses some; the assay was immunoSEQ multiplex PCR. The repertoire holds 50,000 to 60,000 clones, with over 60% as singletons. This chain connects TRBV7-9 to TRBJ2-3; 11 bases line up with TRBD2. Sequencing was carried out using memory CD4+ T cells from blood. This receptor was identified in an adult in good health and CMV-seropositive. The DNA of the CDR3 is TGTGCCAGCAGCCGTAGCGGGGGGGTAAATACGCAGTATTTT. This encodes CASSRSGGVNTQYF. The variable domain in full, with the rest retrieved from reference TRBV7-9 and TRBJ2-3, is DTGVSQNPRHKITKRGQNVTFRCDPISEHNRLYWYRQTLGQGPEFLTYFQNEAQLEKSRLLSDRFSAERPKGSFSTLEIQRTEQGDSAMYLCASSRSGGVNTQYFGPGTRLTVL.